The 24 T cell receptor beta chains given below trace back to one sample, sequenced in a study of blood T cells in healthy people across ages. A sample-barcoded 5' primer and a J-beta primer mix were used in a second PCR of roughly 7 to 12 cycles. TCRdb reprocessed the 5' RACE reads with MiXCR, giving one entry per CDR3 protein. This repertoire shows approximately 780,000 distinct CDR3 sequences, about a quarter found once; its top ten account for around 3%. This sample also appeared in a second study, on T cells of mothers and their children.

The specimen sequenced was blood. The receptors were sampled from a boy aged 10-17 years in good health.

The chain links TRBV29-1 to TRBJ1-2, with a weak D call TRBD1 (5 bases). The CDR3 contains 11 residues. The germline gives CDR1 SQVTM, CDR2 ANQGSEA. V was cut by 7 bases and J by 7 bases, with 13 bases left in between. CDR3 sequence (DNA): TGCAGCGCCCTCGACGGGGGTGGCTACACCTTC. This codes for CSALDGGGYTF. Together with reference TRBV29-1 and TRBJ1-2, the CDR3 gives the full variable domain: SAVISQKPSRDICQRGTSLTIQCQVDSQVTMMFWYRQQPGQSLTLIATANQGSEATYESGFVIDKFPISRPNLTFSTLTVSNMSPEDSSIYLCSALDGGGYTFGSGTRLTVV.

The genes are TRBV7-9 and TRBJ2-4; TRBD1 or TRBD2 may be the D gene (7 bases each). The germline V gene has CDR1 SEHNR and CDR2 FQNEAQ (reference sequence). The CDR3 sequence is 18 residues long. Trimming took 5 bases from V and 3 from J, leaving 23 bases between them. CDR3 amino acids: CASSTPREQGRVKNIQYF. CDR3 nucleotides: TGTGCCAGCAGCACACCCCGGGAACAGGGGAGGGTCAAAAACATTCAGTACTTC.

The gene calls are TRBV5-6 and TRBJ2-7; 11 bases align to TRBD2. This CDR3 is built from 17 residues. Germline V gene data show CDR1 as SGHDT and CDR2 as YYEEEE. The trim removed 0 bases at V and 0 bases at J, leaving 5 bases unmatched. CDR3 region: CASSLELAGDLSYEQYF. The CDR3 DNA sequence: TGTGCCAGCAGCTTGGAACTAGCGGGGGATCTCTCCTACGAGCAGTACTTC.

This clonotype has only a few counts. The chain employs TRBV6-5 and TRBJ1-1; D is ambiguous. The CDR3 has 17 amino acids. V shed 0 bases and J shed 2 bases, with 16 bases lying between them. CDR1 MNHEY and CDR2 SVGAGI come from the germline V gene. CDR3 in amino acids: CASSYSPNSGPNTEAFF. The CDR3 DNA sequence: TGTGCCAGCAGTTACTCGCCTAACAGTGGGCCAAACACTGAAGCTTTCTTT.

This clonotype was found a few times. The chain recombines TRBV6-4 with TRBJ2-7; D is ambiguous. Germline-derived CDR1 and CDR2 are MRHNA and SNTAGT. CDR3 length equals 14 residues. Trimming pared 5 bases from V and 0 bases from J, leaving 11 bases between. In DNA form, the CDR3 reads TGTGCCAGCAGTCCCAGGCCGAGCTCCTACGAGCAGTACTTC. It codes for CASSPRPSSYEQYF.

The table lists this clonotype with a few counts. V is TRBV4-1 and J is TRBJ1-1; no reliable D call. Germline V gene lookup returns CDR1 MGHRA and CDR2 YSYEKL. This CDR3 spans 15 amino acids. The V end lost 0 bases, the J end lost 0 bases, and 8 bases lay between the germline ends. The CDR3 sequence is CASSQEQRMNTEAFF. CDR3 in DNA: TGCGCCAGCAGCCAAGAGCAGAGAATGAACACTGAAGCTTTCTTT.

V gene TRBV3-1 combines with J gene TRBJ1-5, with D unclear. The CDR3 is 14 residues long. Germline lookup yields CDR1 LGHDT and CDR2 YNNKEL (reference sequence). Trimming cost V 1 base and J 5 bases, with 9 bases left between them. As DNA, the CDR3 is TGTGCCAGCAGCCAAGGGCAGGCAGATCAGCCCCAGCATTTT. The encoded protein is CASSQGQADQPQHF.

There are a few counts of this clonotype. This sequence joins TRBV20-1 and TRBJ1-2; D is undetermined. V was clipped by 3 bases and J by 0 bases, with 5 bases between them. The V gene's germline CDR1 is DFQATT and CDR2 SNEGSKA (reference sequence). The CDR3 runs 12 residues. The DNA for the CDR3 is TGCAGTGCTAGTCTGGCTAACTATGGCTACACCTTC. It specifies CSASLANYGYTF.

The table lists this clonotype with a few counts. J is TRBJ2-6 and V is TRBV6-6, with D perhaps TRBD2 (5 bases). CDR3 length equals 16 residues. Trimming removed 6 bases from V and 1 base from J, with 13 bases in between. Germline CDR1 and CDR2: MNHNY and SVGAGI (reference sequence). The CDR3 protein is CASSTDGISGANVLTF. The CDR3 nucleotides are TGTGCCAGCAGCACGGACGGGATTTCTGGGGCCAACGTCCTGACTTTC.

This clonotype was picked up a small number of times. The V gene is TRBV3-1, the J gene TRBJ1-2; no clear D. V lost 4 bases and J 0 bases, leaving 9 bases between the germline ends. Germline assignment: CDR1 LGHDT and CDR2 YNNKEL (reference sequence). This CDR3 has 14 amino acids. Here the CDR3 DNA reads TGTGCCAGCAGCCTTGGGCCGACTAACTATGGCTACACCTTC. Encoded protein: CASSLGPTNYGYTF.

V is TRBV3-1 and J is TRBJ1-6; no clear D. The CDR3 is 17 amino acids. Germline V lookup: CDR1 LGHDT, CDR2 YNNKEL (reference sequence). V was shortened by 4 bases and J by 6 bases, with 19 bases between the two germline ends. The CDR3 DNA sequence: TGTGCCAGCAGCCCCGACCGGGCAGCCCGAAGTAATTCACCCCTCCACTTT. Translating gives CASSPDRAARSNSPLHF.

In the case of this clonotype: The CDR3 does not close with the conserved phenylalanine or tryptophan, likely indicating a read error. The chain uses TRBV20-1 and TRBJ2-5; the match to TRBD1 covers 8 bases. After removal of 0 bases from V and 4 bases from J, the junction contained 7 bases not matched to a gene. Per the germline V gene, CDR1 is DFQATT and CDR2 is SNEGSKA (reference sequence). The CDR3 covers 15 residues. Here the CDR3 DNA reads TGCAGTGCTAGAGATGGACAGGGAGGTGGAGAGACCCAGTACCTC. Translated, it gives CSARDGQGGGETQYL.

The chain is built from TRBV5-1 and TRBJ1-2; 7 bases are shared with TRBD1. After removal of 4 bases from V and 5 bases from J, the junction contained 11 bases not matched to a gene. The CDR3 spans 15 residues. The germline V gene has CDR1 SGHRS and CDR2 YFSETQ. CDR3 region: CASSPLTGTDYGYTF. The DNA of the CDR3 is TGCGCCAGCAGCCCTCTAACCGGGACAGATTATGGCTACACCTTC.

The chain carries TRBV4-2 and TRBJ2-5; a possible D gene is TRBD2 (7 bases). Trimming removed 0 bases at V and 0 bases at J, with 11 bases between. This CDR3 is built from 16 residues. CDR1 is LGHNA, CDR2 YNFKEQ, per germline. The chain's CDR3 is CASSQEGGGHQETQYF. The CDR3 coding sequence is TGTGCCAGCAGCCAAGAGGGGGGGGGCCACCAAGAGACCCAGTACTTC.

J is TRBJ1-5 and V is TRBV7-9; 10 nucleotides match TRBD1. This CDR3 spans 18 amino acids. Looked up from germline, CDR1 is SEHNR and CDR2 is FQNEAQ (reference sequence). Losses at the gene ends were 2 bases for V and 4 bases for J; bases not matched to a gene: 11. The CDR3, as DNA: TGTGCCAGCAGCTTAACTTTGGACAGGGGGAGGAGGAATCAGCCCCAGCATTTT. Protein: CASSLTLDRGRRNQPQHF.

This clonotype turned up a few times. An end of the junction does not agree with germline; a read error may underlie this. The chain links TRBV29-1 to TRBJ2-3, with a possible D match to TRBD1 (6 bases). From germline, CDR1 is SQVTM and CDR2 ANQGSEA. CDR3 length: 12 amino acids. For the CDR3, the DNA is TGCAGCGGTGAACAGGGCCAGGGTACGCAGTATTTT. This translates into CSGEQGQGTQYF.

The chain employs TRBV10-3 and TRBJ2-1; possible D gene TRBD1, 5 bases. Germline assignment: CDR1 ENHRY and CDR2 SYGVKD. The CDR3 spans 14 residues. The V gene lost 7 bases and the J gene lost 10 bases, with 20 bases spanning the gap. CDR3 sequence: CAITRQEGVGEQFF. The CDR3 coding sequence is TGTGCCATCACTCGCCAGGAAGGGGTGGGGGAGCAGTTCTTC.

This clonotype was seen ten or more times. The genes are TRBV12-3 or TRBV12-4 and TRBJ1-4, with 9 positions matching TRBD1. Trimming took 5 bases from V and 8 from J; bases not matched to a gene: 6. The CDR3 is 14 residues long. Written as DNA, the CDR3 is TGTGCCAGCAGTCCCGGGACAGGGTACGAAAAACTGTTTTTT. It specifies CASSPGTGYEKLFF.

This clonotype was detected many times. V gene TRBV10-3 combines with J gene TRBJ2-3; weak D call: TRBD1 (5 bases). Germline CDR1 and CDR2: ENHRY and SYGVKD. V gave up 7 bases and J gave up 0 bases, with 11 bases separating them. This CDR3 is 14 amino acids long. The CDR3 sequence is CAINTDRSTDTQYF. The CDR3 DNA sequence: TGTGCCATCAATACAGACAGAAGCACAGATACGCAGTATTTT.

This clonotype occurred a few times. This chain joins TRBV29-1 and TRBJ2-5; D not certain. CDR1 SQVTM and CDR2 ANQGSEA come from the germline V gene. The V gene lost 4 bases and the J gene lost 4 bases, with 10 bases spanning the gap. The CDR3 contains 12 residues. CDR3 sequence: CSVGEQSETQYF. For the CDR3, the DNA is TGCAGCGTTGGAGAGCAGTCAGAGACCCAGTACTTC.

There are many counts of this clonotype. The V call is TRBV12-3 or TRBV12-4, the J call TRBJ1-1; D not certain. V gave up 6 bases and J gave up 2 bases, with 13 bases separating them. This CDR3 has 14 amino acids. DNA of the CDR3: TGTGCCAGCAGACCGGTATCCGGTAACACTGAAGCTTTCTTT. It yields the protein CASRPVSGNTEAFF.

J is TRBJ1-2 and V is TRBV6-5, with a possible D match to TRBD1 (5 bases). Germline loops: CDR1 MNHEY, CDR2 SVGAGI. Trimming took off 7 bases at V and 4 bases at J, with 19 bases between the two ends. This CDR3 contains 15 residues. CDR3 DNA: TGTGCCAGCAAGGCCCTTAGGGACGGACTCTATGGCTACACCTTC. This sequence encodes CASKALRDGLYGYTF.

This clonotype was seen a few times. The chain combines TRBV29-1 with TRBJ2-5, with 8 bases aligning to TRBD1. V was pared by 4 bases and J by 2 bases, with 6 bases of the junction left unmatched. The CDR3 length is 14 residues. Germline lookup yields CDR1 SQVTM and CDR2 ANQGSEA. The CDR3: CSVAGGQEQETQYF. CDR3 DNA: TGCAGCGTTGCCGGGGGACAGGAACAAGAGACCCAGTACTTC.

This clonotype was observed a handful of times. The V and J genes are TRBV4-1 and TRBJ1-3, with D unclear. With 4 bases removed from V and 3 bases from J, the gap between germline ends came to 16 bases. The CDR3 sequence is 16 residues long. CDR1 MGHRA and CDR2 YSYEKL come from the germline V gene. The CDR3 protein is CASSPFGDIGGNTIYF. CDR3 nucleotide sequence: TGCGCCAGCAGCCCTTTCGGCGATATTGGTGGAAACACCATATATTTT.